The table lists the clone carrying this T cell receptor (beta chain) with a few counts. Its antigen is not identified. The record originates from a study of T cells in Graves' hyperthyroidism and ophthalmopathy. Study conclusions and caveats: Most thyroid clonotypes expanded above 0.001 appeared in blood too.

RNA transcripts provided the source from which TCR beta CDR3 regions were amplified. A first-round RT-PCR of the TCR CDR3 used the HTBI primer set. TCRdb reprocessed the multiplex PCR reads via MiXCR and lists one record per CDR3 protein. The sample includes 500,000 to 650,000 distinct CDR3 sequences, approximately 14% of them seen just once. Patients aged 18 to 65 had newly diagnosed hyperthyroidism that had lasted under 2 months. Sequenced input: blood. This TCR was sampled from a woman in her forties with Graves' hyperthyroidism.

The DNA of the CDR3 is TGTGCCATCAAGGCAGGGGGCGAAGGCATCGGGGAGCTGTTTTTT. As protein: CAIKAGGEGIGELFF. The rearrangement joins TRBV10-3 to TRBJ2-2, with 8 positions matching TRBD1. The CDR3 sequence is 15 residues long. J was trimmed by 7 bases and V by 7 bases; bases with no gene match: 11. Germline V gives CDR1 ENHRY, CDR2 SYGVKD.